A selection of T cell receptor beta chains follows, all from one sample in a study of blood T cell repertoires in COVID-19. Method: immunoSEQ multiplex PCR; TCRdb's copy keeps in-frame clones and lacks some. This sample has 180,000 or so clones, with around 76% found just once. The sequenced material came from peripheral blood. These receptors were obtained from a woman aged 45 to 65 with active or convalescent COVID-19. Both conserved end residues are part of each CDR3. Each record gives: V gene, D gene, clone size, J gene, CDR3 DNA, CDR3 protein. D genes are given only for firm matches. Only part of the rows carry a size: once, few, many, or a class if the clone is expanded.

TRBV3-1/TRBV3-2	TRBD2	NA	TRBJ2-1	TGTGCCAGCAGCCAGCCGGGACTAGCGGGTGAGCAGTTCTTC	CASSQPGLAGEQFF
TRBV20-1	NA	NA	TRBJ2-2	TGCAGTGCTAGTCCGGGTAACACCGGGGAGCTGTTTTTT	CSASPGNTGELFF
TRBV4-2	TRBD1	NA	TRBJ1-4	TGTGCCAGCAGCCGAGGGGACAGGGGGCAGGTTGAAAAACTGTTTTTT	CASSRGDRGQVEKLFF
TRBV7-9	NA	NA	TRBJ1-4	TGTGCCAGCAACAGGGCCGGTAATGAAAAACTGTTTTTT	CASNRAGNEKLFF
TRBV6-5	TRBD2	once	TRBJ2-1	TGTGCCAGCAGTCCCCTCTCGCGGGGGGGCAATGAGCAGTTCTTC	CASSPLSRGGNEQFF
TRBV19	TRBD1	NA	TRBJ1-1	TGTGCCAGTAGTATGGGAGGACAGGGGGCGGCGAACACTGAAGCTTTCTTT	CASSMGGQGAANTEAFF
TRBV7-2	TRBD2	NA	TRBJ2-7	TGTGCCAGCAGCTCTAGCGGGGGCTACGAGCAGTACTTC	CASSSSGGYEQYF
TRBV2	TRBD1	NA	TRBJ1-2	TGTGCCAGCAGGACAGGGACCCTATCCTTC	CASRTGTLSF
TRBV6-5	NA	NA	TRBJ1-2	TGTGCCAGCAGGGGACAAGGGGGGGATGGCTACACCTTC	CASRGQGGDGYTF
TRBV2	TRBD1	NA	TRBJ1-2	TGTGCCAGCACCCCGGGACAGGGGGCGGATGGCTACACCTTC	CASTPGQGADGYTF
TRBV4-2	NA	NA	TRBJ1-5	TGTGCCAGCAGCCAAGAAATGGCAGGGTATCAGCCCCAGCATTTT	CASSQEMAGYQPQHF
TRBV7-3	NA	NA	TRBJ2-7	TGTGCCAGCAGCTTAACGCCAGCGGTAGGCGAGCAGTACTTC	CASSLTPAVGEQYF
TRBV4-3	TRBD1	many	TRBJ2-3	TGCGCCAGCAGCCAAGATCTACAGGGGTTGAGGAGCACAGATACGCAGTATTTT	CASSQDLQGLRSTDTQYF
TRBV12-3/TRBV12-4	NA	NA	TRBJ2-2	TGTGCCAGCAGTTTACAGACAACCGGGGAGCTGTTTTTT	CASSLQTTGELFF
TRBV4-2	TRBD2	NA	TRBJ2-3	TGTGCCAGCAGCCAGTTCAGGACTAGCGGGGGGGTGGGTATGAGCACAGATACGCAGTATTTT	CASSQFRTSGGVGMSTDTQYF
TRBV7-9	TRBD2	once	TRBJ2-2	TGTGCCAGCAGCTTCGTGAAGGGACTAGCCGGGGAGCTGTTTTTT	CASSFVKGLAGELFF
TRBV5-1	NA	medium-sized	TRBJ1-1	TGCGCCAGCAGCTGGCGGGGGGCGGTCGGCATGAACACTGAAGCTTTCTTT	CASSWRGAVGMNTEAFF
TRBV7-6	TRBD1	NA	TRBJ1-1	TGTGCCAGCAGCGCAAGACAGGGGAACACTGAAGCTTTCTTT	CASSARQGNTEAFF
TRBV6-5	NA	NA	TRBJ1-6	TGTGCCACGCAGGTCTCCTATAATTCACCCCTCCACTTT	CATQVSYNSPLHF
TRBV13	TRBD1	NA	TRBJ2-6	TGTGCCAGCAGCGCTCCGGGACAGGGCTCTGGGGCCAACGTCCTGACTTTC	CASSAPGQGSGANVLTF
TRBV11-2	NA	NA	TRBJ2-2	TGTGCCAGCAGCTTGGGACTTCCGGCGGCAGTGAACACCGGGGAGCTGTTTTTT	CASSLGLPAAVNTGELFF
TRBV9	NA	NA	TRBJ2-5	TGTGCCAGCAGCGTAACTACGGGGATAGGTGAGACCCAGTACTTC	CASSVTTGIGETQYF
TRBV6-1	TRBD1	NA	TRBJ1-2	TGTGCCAGCAGTGACCACAGGGGGGGCGGCTACACCTTC	CASSDHRGGGYTF
TRBV19	NA	many	TRBJ1-1	TGTGCCAGTAGTATACGACTCCGGAGAGGTACTGAAGCTTTCTTT	CASSIRLRRGTEAFF
TRBV28	NA	NA	TRBJ1-2	TGTGCCAGCAGTTTCTTCGATGGCTACACCTTC	CASSFFDGYTF
TRBV5-6	TRBD1	NA	TRBJ1-2	TGTGCCAGCAGCTTAGGGGACAGGGAAAACTATGGCTACACCTTC	CASSLGDRENYGYTF
TRBV18	NA	NA	TRBJ2-1	TGTGCCAGCTCACAACGACTAGACAATGAGCAGTTCTTC	CASSQRLDNEQFF
TRBV24-1	TRBD1	NA	TRBJ1-1	TGTGCCACCACGACAGGGGGGGGCACTGAAGCTTTCTTT	CATTTGGGTEAFF
TRBV7-2	NA	few	TRBJ1-3	TGTGCCAGCAGCTCTATGGCGGGCAGGCGGACTGGAAACACCATATATTTT	CASSSMAGRRTGNTIYF
TRBV30	TRBD1	NA	TRBJ1-6	TGTGCCTGGAAGCAGGGACAGGCAAATTCACCCCTCCACTTT	CAWKQGQANSPLHF
TRBV18	TRBD2	NA	TRBJ2-1	TGTGCCAGCTCCGGGACTAGCGGGAGCGGGGGTGAGCAGTTCTTC	CASSGTSGSGGEQFF
TRBV7-9	NA	few	TRBJ1-5	TGTGCCAGCAGCTTAGGCCAGGGCAATCAGCCCCAGCATTTT	CASSLGQGNQPQHF
TRBV6-5	TRBD2	NA	TRBJ2-2	TGTGCCAGCAGTTACCCGACTAGCGGGGGGTCCGGGGAGCTGTTTTTT	CASSYPTSGGSGELFF
TRBV7-2	TRBD2	NA	TRBJ2-1	TGTGCCAGCAGCTTAGCGACTAGCGGGATAGGCAATGAGCAGTTCTTC	CASSLATSGIGNEQFF
TRBV6-5	NA	NA	TRBJ2-7	TGTGCCACCGAAAGGTACGGGGGCTACGAGCAGTACTTC	CATERYGGYEQYF
TRBV18	TRBD2	NA	TRBJ2-1	TGTGCCAGCTCACCCGGACGGGGGGGGCTGGATGAGCAGTTCTTC	CASSPGRGGLDEQFF
TRBV7-2	TRBD2	NA	TRBJ2-7	TGTGCCAGCAGCTTAGATGCGGGAGGGCGTGAGCAGTACTTC	CASSLDAGGREQYF
TRBV19	NA	NA	TRBJ1-5	TGTGCCAGTAGTAACCGGGGGTCTTCAAAAGGTCAGCCCCAGCATTTT	CASSNRGSSKGQPQHF
TRBV7-9	NA	NA	TRBJ1-4	TGTGCCAGCAGCTTAGCGGAGGAAAAACTGTTTTTT	CASSLAEEKLFF
TRBV6-1	NA	once	TRBJ1-1	TGTGCCAGCAGTGACCCGACAGCGAACACTGAAGCTTTCTTT	CASSDPTANTEAFF
TRBV6-5	NA	NA	TRBJ1-6	TGTGCCAGCAGATCTACAGGGAATTCACCCCTCCACTTT	CASRSTGNSPLHF
TRBV19	TRBD1	NA	TRBJ1-2	TGTGCCGTAGGTACGGAGGGGGCTAAAGGCTACACCTTC	CAVGTEGAKGYTF
TRBV19	TRBD2	NA	TRBJ2-3	TGTGCCAGTAGTATAGCCGGGACTAGCGGCACAGATACGCAGTATTTT	CASSIAGTSGTDTQYF
TRBV18	NA	NA	TRBJ2-7	TGTGCCAGCTCGACCGGGAAGGAGACTACCTACGAGCAGTACTTC	CASSTGKETTYEQYF
TRBV6-5	NA	NA	TRBJ1-6	TGTGCCAGCAGTTACGAAGAGACAGGAAATAATTCACCCCTCCACTTT	CASSYEETGNNSPLHF
TRBV6-2/TRBV6-3	TRBD1	NA	TRBJ1-2	TGTGCCAGCAGCAGGACAGGTGGTGGCTACACCTTC	CASSRTGGGYTF
TRBV4-3	NA	NA	TRBJ1-2	TGCGCCAGCAGCCACAGTCGCCATTGGACAGACTATGGCTACACCTTC	CASSHSRHWTDYGYTF
TRBV27	TRBD1	NA	TRBJ2-7	TGTGCCAGCAGTCTTGACAGGGGGCGGAACGAGCAGTACTTC	CASSLDRGRNEQYF
TRBV30	NA	few	TRBJ1-1	TGTGCCTGGAGGGACAGACTGAACACTGAAGCTTTCTTT	CAWRDRLNTEAFF
TRBV7-2	TRBD2	NA	TRBJ2-7	TGTGCCAGCAGCTCCGAAGGACTAGCGGGAGTCTACGAGCAGTACTTC	CASSSEGLAGVYEQYF
TRBV10-3	NA	once	TRBJ2-7	TGTGCCATCAGTGACAGGGGCATGGGGGAGCAGTACTTC	CAISDRGMGEQYF
TRBV28	TRBD1	NA	TRBJ2-1	TGTGCCATCCTCCGGAACAGGGGGCGCTTCGGTGAGCAGTTCTTC	CAILRNRGRFGEQFF
TRBV6-2/TRBV6-3	NA	NA	TRBJ1-2	TGTGCCAGCAGTTTACTGACGGGAAACTATGGCTACACCTTC	CASSLLTGNYGYTF
TRBV5-4	TRBD1	NA	TRBJ1-4	TGTGCCAGCAGCCAAGATGGGGACAGAGGGGAAAAACTGTTTTTT	CASSQDGDRGEKLFF
TRBV6-5	TRBD1	NA	TRBJ2-7	TGTGCCAGCAGTAAGGGGACAGGGGATTTCTACGAGCAGTACTTC	CASSKGTGDFYEQYF
TRBV27	TRBD1	NA	TRBJ1-1	TGTGCCAGCAGTCTCGGACAGGGGAGAGTCACTGAAGCTTTCTTT	CASSLGQGRVTEAFF
TRBV6-1	TRBD2	once	TRBJ2-1	TGTGCCAGCAGTGAATGGGTAGCGGGAGGCGCAGGGGATGAGCAGTTCTTC	CASSEWVAGGAGDEQFF
TRBV5-1	NA	many	TRBJ1-1	TGCGCCAGCAGTCGCTGGGGTGGAGGCACTGAAGCTTTCTTT	CASSRWGGGTEAFF
TRBV30	TRBD2	NA	TRBJ2-1	TGTGCCTGGAGTACTAGCGGGGGGTACAATGAGCAGTTCTTC	CAWSTSGGYNEQFF